These 19 T cell receptor beta chains share one sample of origin, sequenced in a study of read filtering for tumor transcriptome and immune sequencing (dated by TCRdb to between 2020 and 2021). The data were produced on an Illumina HiSeq 4000. The Immunoverse kit was used to build TCR libraries from around 400 ng RNA, with molecular barcoded adaptors covering alpha/delta and beta/gamma chains. TCRdb took the public reads, trimmed them with fastp at Q25, ran MiXCR for clone calling and kept in-frame beta chains. Entries are consolidated by CDR3 protein sequence, retaining the most common genes and DNA. A total of tens of thousands of distinct CDR3 sequences appear in this sample, roughly 19% of them only once. The ten largest clones add up to under 13% of the sample. Sequencing was performed on a population of CD138-negative cells sorted from bone marrow. Per the publication, the cell subset or site label means: bone marrow mononuclear cells depleted of CD138+ plasma/myeloma cells by negative magnetic selection. Receptors were obtained from a donor over 35 with multiple myeloma.

This clonotype was counted many times. The chain recombines TRBV29-1 with TRBJ1-4; weak D call: TRBD1 (5 bases). The CDR3 is 16 amino acids. The germline V gene has CDR1 SQVTM and CDR2 ANQGSEA. V was clipped by 2 bases and J by 6 bases, with 19 bases between them. CDR3 sequence reads: CSVESLEAGMDEKLFF. CDR3 nucleotide sequence: TGCAGCGTTGAAAGTCTCGAGGCAGGGATGGATGAAAAACTGTTTTTT.

This clonotype occurred a few times. This sequence joins TRBV7-9 and TRBJ2-7, with TRBD2 matching over 11 bases. CDR3 length: 16 residues. V was clipped by 5 bases and J by 0 bases; unmatched bases: 6. CDR1 is SEHNR, CDR2 FQNEAQ, per germline (reference sequence). For the CDR3, the DNA is TGTGCCAGCAGCGCGACTAGCGGGGCTAGCTCCTACGAGCAGTACTTC. This codes for CASSATSGASSYEQYF.

This clonotype was counted at least ten times. This chain connects TRBV5-1 to TRBJ1-4, with D tentatively TRBD1 (6 bases). Between the trimmed V and J ends, which lost 4 bases and 8 bases, there was a span of 18 bases. The CDR3 sequence is 15 residues long. CDR1 and CDR2 from the germline V gene are SGHRS and YFSETQ. The CDR3 coding sequence is TGCGCCAGCAGCCTGGAAGGCAGGGGAAACGAAAAACTGTTTTTT. This sequence encodes CASSLEGRGNEKLFF.

The sample holds many counts of this clonotype. The CDR3 nucleotides are TGTGCCACCAGTGATTTGCGAGTAGGAAGGGAGGGAAAAGCTTTCTTT. Residues: CATSDLRVGREGKAFF. The genes are TRBV24-1 and TRBJ1-1; D remains ambiguous. The germline CDR1 and CDR2 sequences are KGHDR and SFDVKD. The ends were cut back, 0 bases at V and 9 bases at J, with 19 bases in the middle. This CDR3 has 16 amino acids.

With regard to this clonotype: A far larger clone lies a single base away; this is likely a read error. This chain joins TRBV5-6 and TRBJ1-1; D gene ambiguous. Germline V CDR1 and CDR2: SGHDT, YYEEEE. This CDR3 has 17 residues. The V end was cut by 5 bases, the J end by 1 base, with 21 bases between. The CDR3 loop reads CASREFSLGNGNTEAFF. CDR3 bases: TGTGCCAGCAGAGAATTCTCACTGGGTAACGGGAACACTGAAGCTTTCTTT.

This clonotype was seen ten or more times. The J gene is TRBJ2-1, the V gene TRBV9, with 7 bases matching TRBD2. V was pared by 2 bases and J by 3 bases, with 2 bases of the junction left unmatched. This CDR3 contains 14 residues. Germline V gives CDR1 SGDLS, CDR2 YYNGEE. CDR3 coding DNA: TGTGCCAGCAGCGTGGCGGGGGACTACAATGAGCAGTTCTTC. As protein: CASSVAGDYNEQFF.

There are many counts of this clonotype. V gene TRBV20-1 combines with J gene TRBJ1-5; D not certain. The germline V gene has CDR1 DFQATT and CDR2 SNEGSKA (reference sequence). This CDR3 is 13 amino acids long. The V and J ends lost 5 bases and 1 base respectively, with 9 bases between them. As DNA, the CDR3 is TGCAGTGCTGGCGACACGAGCAATCAGCCCCAGCATTTT. Its protein is CSAGDTSNQPQHF.

This clonotype came up many times. The V gene is TRBV5-1, the J gene TRBJ2-2; unclear D gene. Per the germline V gene, CDR1 is SGHRS and CDR2 is YFSETQ. Trimming removed 2 bases from V and 3 bases from J, with 5 bases in between. The CDR3 spans 13 residues. CDR3 sequence: CASSFRDTGELFF. The CDR3 DNA follows: TGCGCCAGCAGCTTTAGGGACACCGGGGAGCTGTTTTTT.

This clonotype was seen many times. The chain joins TRBV7-2 to TRBJ2-7; 8 bases fit TRBD2. This CDR3 contains 15 residues. CDR1 and CDR2 from the germline V gene are SGHTA and FQGNSA. Trimming took 0 bases from V and 2 from J; bases not matched to a gene: 3. CDR3 DNA: TGTGCCAGCAGCTTAGCGATGCGGGGGGCCTACGAGCAGTACTTC. Translating gives CASSLAMRGAYEQYF.

This clonotype was counted a few times. This chain joins TRBV5-1 and TRBJ1-2; 7 bases align to TRBD1. Germline CDR1 SGHRS, CDR2 YFSETQ. This CDR3 comprises 15 residues. V lost 4 bases to trimming and J lost 3 bases; unmatched junction nucleotides: 9. CDR3 amino acids: CASSQGTALYYGYTF. CDR3 sequence (DNA): TGCGCCAGCAGCCAAGGGACAGCTCTCTACTATGGCTACACCTTC.

Comment on this clonotype: The junction differs from germline at one of its ends, possibly a read error. This chain links TRBV5-1 with TRBJ1-4, with no clear D. From germline, CDR1 is SGHRS and CDR2 YFSETQ. This CDR3 spans 15 amino acids. The CDR3 bases are TGCGCCAGCAGCTTGGGCGGCAGTCATAATGAAAAGCTGTTTTTT. It codes for CASSLGGSHNEKLFF.

This clonotype occurred many times. The V and J genes are TRBV29-1 and TRBJ2-5; D possibly corresponds to TRBD2 (6 bases). Trimming shortened V by 6 bases and J by 4 bases, and 6 bases separated the two germline ends. The CDR3 is 10 residues long. From germline, CDR1 is SQVTM and CDR2 ANQGSEA. CDR3: CSVGLETQYF. In DNA form, the CDR3 reads TGCAGCGTGGGACTAGAGACCCAGTACTTC.

This clonotype was counted at least ten times. This chain uses TRBV4-1 with TRBJ2-6; the D is unclear. Trimming pared 1 base from V and 0 bases from J, leaving 10 bases between. This CDR3 region has 17 residues. Germline V gives CDR1 MGHRA, CDR2 YSYEKL. CDR3 residues: CASSQGPGASGANVLTF. The CDR3 DNA sequence: TGCGCCAGCAGCCAAGGCCCTGGAGCCTCTGGGGCCAACGTCCTGACTTTC.

This clonotype occurred many times. The V gene is TRBV5-5, the J gene TRBJ2-2; 9 positions agree with TRBD1. The germline CDR1 and CDR2 sequences are SGHKS and YYEKEE (reference sequence). The CDR3 consists of 18 residues. The V segment lost 3 bases and the J segment 4 bases; nucleotides outside the gene matches: 13. The CDR3 DNA reads as TGTGCCAGCAGCTGGTCCCTACAGGGGGCGTCCGTCACCGGGGAGCTGTTTTTT. Its translation is CASSWSLQGASVTGELFF.

This clonotype was counted many times. The V gene is TRBV12-3 or TRBV12-4, the J gene TRBJ2-5, with D unclear. Trimming left V 3 bases short and J 1 base short, with 6 bases between. The CDR3 runs 13 residues. The CDR3 loop is CASSLGSQETQYF. The CDR3 coding sequence is TGTGCCAGCAGTTTGGGCAGCCAAGAGACCCAGTACTTC.

This clonotype was seen at least ten times. The junction departs from the called germline gene at one end, perhaps through a read error. DNA of the CDR3: TGCGCCAGTAGCTTGGAACGAGCCGGACGGGGAAATGAGCAGTTCTTC. Amino acid sequence: CASSLERAGRGNEQFF. The chain is built from TRBV5-1 and TRBJ2-1; D possibly corresponds to TRBD2 (5 bases). The CDR3 is 16 residues long. Germline values: CDR1 SGHRS, CDR2 YFSETQ. Combining the CDR3 with reference TRBV5-1 and TRBJ2-1 gives the whole variable domain KAGVTQTPRYLIKTRGQQVTLSCSPISGHRSVSWYQQTPGQGLQFLFEYFSETQRNKGNFPGRFSGRQFSNSRSEMNVSTLELGDSALYLCASSLERAGRGNEQFFGPGTRLTVL.

This clonotype was counted many times. The chain links TRBV6-2 or TRBV6-3 to TRBJ2-1; tentative D call: TRBD2 (5 bases). The CDR3 loop spans 11 amino acids. CDR1 is MNHEY, CDR2 SVGEGT, per germline. The ends were cut back, 11 bases at V and 10 bases at J, with 15 bases in the middle. As DNA, the CDR3 is TGTGCCGTCTCTGCAGGCGGGGAGCAGTTCTTC. Translating gives CAVSAGGEQFF.

This clonotype was picked up many times. The chain combines TRBV6-2 or TRBV6-3 with TRBJ2-7; 11 bases match TRBD2. This CDR3 region has 17 residues. Germline CDR1 is MNHEY and CDR2 is SVGEGT. Trimming removed 5 bases from V and 0 bases from J; junction bases left unmatched: 9. CDR3 loop: CASSPLAGVRSSYEQYF. DNA for the CDR3: TGTGCCAGCAGTCCACTAGCGGGAGTTCGAAGCTCCTACGAGCAGTACTTC.

This clonotype was seen repeatedly, ten times or more. V gene TRBV29-1 combines with J gene TRBJ1-1, with D hard to call. This CDR3 comprises 13 residues. Germline CDR1 reads SQVTM; CDR2 reads ANQGSEA. V was cut by 1 base and J by 1 base, with 7 bases left in between. The CDR3 DNA sequence: TGCAGCGTTGAAGGAACGGAGAACACTGAAGCTTTCTTT. This codes for CSVEGTENTEAFF. The entire variable domain, with the rest obtained from reference TRBV29-1 and TRBJ1-1, is as follows: SAVISQKPSRDICQRGTSLTIQCQVDSQVTMMFWYRQQPGQSLTLIATANQGSEATYESGFVIDKFPISRPNLTFSTLTVSNMSPEDSSIYLCSVEGTENTEAFFGQGTRLTVV.